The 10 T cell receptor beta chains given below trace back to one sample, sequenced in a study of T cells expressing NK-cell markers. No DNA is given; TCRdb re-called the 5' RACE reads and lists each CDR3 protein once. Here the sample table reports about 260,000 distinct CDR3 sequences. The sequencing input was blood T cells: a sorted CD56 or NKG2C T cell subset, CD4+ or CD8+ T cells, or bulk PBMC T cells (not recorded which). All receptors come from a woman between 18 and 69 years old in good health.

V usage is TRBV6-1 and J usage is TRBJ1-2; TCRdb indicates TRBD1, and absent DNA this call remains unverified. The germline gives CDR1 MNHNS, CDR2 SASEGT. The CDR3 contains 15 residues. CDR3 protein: CASSEAVRAAYGYTF.

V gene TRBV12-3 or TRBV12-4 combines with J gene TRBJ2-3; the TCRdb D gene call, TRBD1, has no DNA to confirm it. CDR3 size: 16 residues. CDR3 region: CASSLGPPGGTDTQYF.

The CDR3 protein is CSARAASGKQETQYF. The rearrangement uses TRBV20-1 and TRBJ2-5; the D call from TCRdb, TRBD2, cannot be confirmed without DNA. The CDR3 is made up of 15 amino acids. The germline V gene has CDR1 DFQATT and CDR2 SNEGSKA (reference sequence).

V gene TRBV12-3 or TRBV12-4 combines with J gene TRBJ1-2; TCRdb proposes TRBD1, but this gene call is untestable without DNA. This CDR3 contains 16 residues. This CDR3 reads CASSMRRTGGGYGYTF.

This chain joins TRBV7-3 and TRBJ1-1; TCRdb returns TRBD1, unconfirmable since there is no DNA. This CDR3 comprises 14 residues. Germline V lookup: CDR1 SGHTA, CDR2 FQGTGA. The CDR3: CASSPGRKNTEAFF.

The CDR3 loop reads CASSHLAGGPLRTDTQYF. The V and J genes are TRBV23-1 and TRBJ2-3; as DNA is missing, the TRBD2 call by TCRdb cannot be tested. TRBV23-1 is assigned to the ORF class and has an uncertain function. The CDR3 covers 18 residues.

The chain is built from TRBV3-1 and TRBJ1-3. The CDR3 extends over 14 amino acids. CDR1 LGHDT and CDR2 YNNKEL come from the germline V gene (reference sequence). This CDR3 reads CASSEGHSGNTIYF.

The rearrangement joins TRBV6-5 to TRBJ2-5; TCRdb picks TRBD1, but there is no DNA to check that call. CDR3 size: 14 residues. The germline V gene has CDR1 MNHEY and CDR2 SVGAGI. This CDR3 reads CASSYSIQGGTQYF.

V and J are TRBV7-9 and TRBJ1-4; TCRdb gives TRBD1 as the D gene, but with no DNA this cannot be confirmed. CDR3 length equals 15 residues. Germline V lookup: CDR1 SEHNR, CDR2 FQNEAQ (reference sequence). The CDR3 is CASSLGRGTNEKLFF.

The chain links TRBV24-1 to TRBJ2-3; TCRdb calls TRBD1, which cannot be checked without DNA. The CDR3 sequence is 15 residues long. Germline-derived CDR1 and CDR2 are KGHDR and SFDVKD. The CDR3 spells CATSARERGTDTQYF.